This T cell receptor (beta chain) emerged from a study of Graves' ophthalmopathy and Graves' hyperthyroidism. Amplified TCR beta CDR3 regions were obtained using RNA transcripts as template. An opening RT-PCR round employed HTBI primers and preceded a second-round multiplex PCR. TCRdb redid the calling of the multiplex PCR reads with MiXCR, one entry per CDR3 protein. The sample contains around 1.1 million distinct CDR3 sequences, 35% to 40% of which appear only once. The CDR3 has 13 residues. Germline-derived CDR1 and CDR2 are LNHDA and SQIVND (reference sequence). V was cut by 5 bases and J by 0 bases, with 6 bases left in between. The table lists this clonotype with a few counts.

Input material: peripheral blood or thyroid tissue (not recorded which). The V and J genes are TRBV19 and TRBJ2-3; no clear D. The source of this sequence is an adult man with Graves' hyperthyroidism. The CDR3 sequence is CASSRASTDTQYF. CDR3 in DNA: TGTGCCAGTAGTCGTGCTAGCACAGATACGCAGTATTTT. Drawing the rest from reference TRBV19 and TRBJ2-3, the complete variable domain is DGGITQSPKYLFRKEGQNVTLSCEQNLNHDAMYWYRQDPGQGLRLIYYSQIVNDFQKGDIAEGYSVSREKKESFPLTVTSAQKNPTAFYLCASSRASTDTQYFGPGTRLTVL.